This TCR beta chain was obtained from a study of T-cell memory formation after mild COVID-19. The V end lost 6 bases, the J end lost 0 bases, and 8 bases lay between the germline ends. CDR1 and CDR2 from the germline V gene are SNHLY and FYNNEI. The CDR3 consists of 14 residues. Study-wide results and limits: Nothing confirmed that second-wave clones peaking on day 37 were specific for SARS-CoV-2.

TCRdb itself ran the 5' RACE reads through MiXCR, one entry per CDR3 protein. The sample records more than 450,000 distinct CDR3 sequences, more than 15% being singletons. This clonotype was detected only a few times. Its specificity is unknown. The material sequenced was PBMCs or a T cell subset sorted from them (not recorded which). This chain joins TRBV2 and TRBJ2-2; D is undetermined. The clonotype originates from an adult woman who had mild COVID-19 (a few samples of this study predate the infection). Cell type and time point are not known. The CDR3 loop is CASSGLANTGELFF. DNA for the CDR3: TGTGCCAGCAGCGGGCTAGCGAACACCGGGGAGCTGTTTTTT.